This paragraph covers one TCR beta chain sequence. Its antigen remains unidentified. TCRdb reanalysed the RT-PCR reads using MiXCR and keeps one entry per CDR3 protein. The data show fewer than 5,500 distinct CDR3 sequences, approximately 85% seen once. This CDR3 region has 16 residues. V dropped 2 bases and J dropped 4 bases, with 18 bases sitting between them. The V gene's germline CDR1 is KGHSH and CDR2 LQKENI. These data originate in a study of yellow fever vaccine responses in identical twins. Study-wide results and caveats: Twins' vaccine T cell responses were reported to seem partly convergent and partly personalized.

The TCR originated in a woman between 18 and 30 years old who received the yellow fever vaccine. The chain uses TRBV18 and TRBJ2-7; tentatively, D is TRBD1 (5 bases). This specimen consisted of T cells from blood (PBMCs), unsorted or a sorted subset (not recorded which), obtained before or after yellow fever vaccination (not recorded which). The CDR3 here is CASSPMGQATTYEQYF. CDR3 bases: TGTGCCAGCTCACCAATGGGGCAGGCCACCACATACGAGCAGTACTTC. The whole variable domain, remainder taken from reference TRBV18 and TRBJ2-7, is NAGVMQNPRHLVRRRGQEARLRCSPMKGHSHVYWYRQLPEEGLKFMVYLQKENIIDESGMPKERFSAEFPKEGPSILRIQQVVRGDSAAYFCASSPMGQATTYEQYFGPGTRLTVT.